This is a list of T cell receptor beta chains from one sample in a study of cytomegalovirus exposure and HLA in healthy donors. Generated by immunoSEQ multiplex PCR, the TCRdb table keeps only in-frame clones and is missing some. The table has under 150,000 clones, approximately 8.9% seen once. Sample: PBMCs. The receptors were sampled from a woman aged 40 to 50 in good health and CMV-seropositive. CDR3s include the opening cysteine and the closing phenylalanine or tryptophan. D genes are given only for firm matches. The size of a clone is reported for some rows only, either as once, few or many, or as a class for expanded clones.

V gene: TRBV7-9
J gene: TRBJ2-5
clone size: few
D gene: TRBD2
CDR3 DNA: TGTGCCAGCAGCTTCCCCCGACTAGCGGGGGGGAAAGAGACCCAGTACTTC
CDR3 protein: CASSFPRLAGGKETQYF

V gene: TRBV7-3
J gene: TRBJ2-1
clone size: .
D gene: .
CDR3 DNA: TGTGCCAGCAGCTATGACAGCTACAATGAGCAGTTCTTC
CDR3 protein: CASSYDSYNEQFF

V gene: TRBV13
J gene: TRBJ2-7
clone size: few
D gene: TRBD1
CDR3 DNA: TGTGCCAGCAGCCCCGGGACAGGGCTCCTTCCTTCCGAGCAGTACTTC
CDR3 protein: CASSPGTGLLPSEQYF

V gene: TRBV2
J gene: TRBJ2-3
clone size: .
D gene: .
CDR3 DNA: TGTGCCAGCAGTTGGGGGGGCAGGGATACGCAGTATTTT
CDR3 protein: CASSWGGRDTQYF

V gene: TRBV5-1
J gene: TRBJ2-2
clone size: .
D gene: TRBD2
CDR3 DNA: TGCGCCAGTCAGACTAGCCTGAACACCGGGGAGCTGTTTTTT
CDR3 protein: CASQTSLNTGELFF

V gene: TRBV7-2
J gene: TRBJ2-7
clone size: few
D gene: .
CDR3 DNA: TGTGCCAGCAGCTTAAACTATTTCTCCTTC
CDR3 protein: CASSLNYFSF

V gene: TRBV19
J gene: TRBJ2-2
clone size: few
D gene: .
CDR3 DNA: TGTGCCGTAACAGGGTCGGTGAACACCGGGGAGCTGTTTTTT
CDR3 protein: CAVTGSVNTGELFF

V gene: TRBV6-1
J gene: TRBJ1-5
clone size: few
D gene: .
CDR3 DNA: TGTGCCAGCAGTGAATATACAGGGAATCAGCCCCAGCATTTT
CDR3 protein: CASSEYTGNQPQHF

V gene: TRBV18
J gene: TRBJ1-2
clone size: few
D gene: TRBD1
CDR3 DNA: TGTGCCAGCTCACCAAAACAGGGGATGGGGTATGGCTACACCTTC
CDR3 protein: CASSPKQGMGYGYTF

V gene: TRBV9
J gene: TRBJ1-2
clone size: few
D gene: .
CDR3 DNA: TGTGCCAGCAGCCCCGACAGCTACTATGGCTACACCTTC
CDR3 protein: CASSPDSYYGYTF

V gene: TRBV27
J gene: TRBJ1-6
clone size: .
D gene: TRBD1
CDR3 DNA: TGTGCCAGCAGTTTGGGGGGGACAGGGAATTCACCCCTCCACTTT
CDR3 protein: CASSLGGTGNSPLHF

V gene: TRBV5-1
J gene: TRBJ2-2
clone size: .
D gene: TRBD1
CDR3 DNA: TGCGCCAGCAGCCTACAGGGGCCCGGGGAGCTGTTTTTT
CDR3 protein: CASSLQGPGELFF

V gene: TRBV2
J gene: TRBJ1-4
clone size: .
D gene: .
CDR3 DNA: TGTGCCAGCAGTGGGTTGGGTCAGGGGACTAATGAAAAACTGTTTTTT
CDR3 protein: CASSGLGQGTNEKLFF

V gene: TRBV5-1
J gene: TRBJ2-2
clone size: .
D gene: .
CDR3 DNA: TGCGCCAGCAGCTCGCCAGGCGCAGTTAACACCGGGGAGCTGTTTTTT
CDR3 protein: CASSSPGAVNTGELFF

V gene: TRBV10-3
J gene: TRBJ1-4
clone size: few
D gene: .
CDR3 DNA: TGTGCCATCAGTTCAGGGAAGGATGAAAAACTGTTTTTT
CDR3 protein: CAISSGKDEKLFF

V gene: TRBV11-2
J gene: TRBJ2-7
clone size: .
D gene: TRBD1
CDR3 DNA: TGTGCCAGCAGCTTAGGACCGGACAGGGGGACCGAGCAGTACTTC
CDR3 protein: CASSLGPDRGTEQYF

V gene: TRBV5-1
J gene: TRBJ1-1
clone size: few
D gene: TRBD1
CDR3 DNA: TGCGCCAGCAGCGTCCAGGGGGCCTTCTTAAACACTGAAGCTTTCTTT
CDR3 protein: CASSVQGAFLNTEAFF

V gene: TRBV5-5
J gene: TRBJ1-1
clone size: .
D gene: .
CDR3 DNA: TGTGCCAGCAGCTTGGGGGCAGGCTTGAACACTGAAGCTTTCTTT
CDR3 protein: CASSLGAGLNTEAFF

V gene: TRBV6-5
J gene: TRBJ1-1
clone size: .
D gene: TRBD1
CDR3 DNA: TGTGCCAGCAGTTACTCGCAGGGGGCAGGAACTGAAGCTTTCTTT
CDR3 protein: CASSYSQGAGTEAFF

V gene: TRBV7-2
J gene: TRBJ2-7
clone size: .
D gene: .
CDR3 DNA: TGTGCCAGCAGCCAGGGTGGGGTTGTCCCCTACGAGCAGTACTTC
CDR3 protein: CASSQGGVVPYEQYF

V gene: TRBV6-9
J gene: TRBJ2-3
clone size: few
D gene: .
CDR3 DNA: TGTGCCAGCGACGAGGGGACACATACGCAGTATTTT
CDR3 protein: CASDEGTHTQYF

V gene: TRBV25-1
J gene: TRBJ1-2
clone size: .
D gene: TRBD1
CDR3 DNA: TGTGCCAGCAGCTCAGTCGGCGGACAGGGGAACTATGGCTACACCTTC
CDR3 protein: CASSSVGGQGNYGYTF

V gene: TRBV2
J gene: TRBJ2-1
clone size: .
D gene: TRBD2
CDR3 DNA: TGTGCCAGCGGACTAGCGGGGTTTGATGAGCAGTTCTTC
CDR3 protein: CASGLAGFDEQFF

V gene: TRBV29-1
J gene: TRBJ1-4
clone size: .
D gene: TRBD1
CDR3 DNA: TGCAGCGTTGAAACCCCCCAGGGGGCGGGCGAAAAACTGTTTTTT
CDR3 protein: CSVETPQGAGEKLFF

V gene: TRBV7-2
J gene: TRBJ1-4
clone size: few
D gene: TRBD1
CDR3 DNA: TGTGCCAGCAGCTTTCAGGGGGCAAATGAAAAACTGTTTTTT
CDR3 protein: CASSFQGANEKLFF

V gene: TRBV7-9
J gene: TRBJ2-7
clone size: .
D gene: TRBD1
CDR3 DNA: TGTGCCAGCAGCTTCCTGACAGGGGACCACGAGCAGTACTTC
CDR3 protein: CASSFLTGDHEQYF

V gene: TRBV19
J gene: TRBJ2-7
clone size: .
D gene: TRBD1
CDR3 DNA: TGTGCCAGTAGTAGGGGGACAGGGGGCGAGCAGTACTTC
CDR3 protein: CASSRGTGGEQYF

V gene: TRBV4-1
J gene: TRBJ1-1
clone size: few
D gene: .
CDR3 DNA: TGCGCCAGCAGCCAAGATGGGTCAGGGAGGACTGAAGCTTTCTTT
CDR3 protein: CASSQDGSGRTEAFF

V gene: TRBV2
J gene: TRBJ1-5
clone size: .
D gene: TRBD1
CDR3 DNA: TGTGCCAGCAGTGAGGTACAGGGGTTCAGTAGCAATCAGCCCCAGCATTTT
CDR3 protein: CASSEVQGFSSNQPQHF

V gene: TRBV11-2
J gene: TRBJ2-7
clone size: .
D gene: .
CDR3 DNA: TGTGCCAGCAGCTCGGGGGATCCACAGTACTTC
CDR3 protein: CASSSGDPQYF

V gene: TRBV7-6
J gene: TRBJ2-1
clone size: .
D gene: .
CDR3 DNA: TGTGCCAGCAGCTTAGCAACTAGCTGGGGGAATGAGCAGTTCTTC
CDR3 protein: CASSLATSWGNEQFF

V gene: TRBV5-5
J gene: TRBJ1-4
clone size: .
D gene: TRBD1
CDR3 DNA: TGTGCCAGCAGCCGTGGACAGGCGGGAACAACTAATGAAAAACTGTTTTTT
CDR3 protein: CASSRGQAGTTNEKLFF

V gene: TRBV5-1
J gene: TRBJ2-3
clone size: few
D gene: .
CDR3 DNA: TGCGCCAGCAGCTTCCAGGGTTTTCAAGATACGCAGTATTTT
CDR3 protein: CASSFQGFQDTQYF

V gene: TRBV9
J gene: TRBJ1-2
clone size: .
D gene: TRBD1
CDR3 DNA: TGTGCCAGCAGCGAGTCCCCCCGGACAGGGGGAAACTATGGCTACACCTTC
CDR3 protein: CASSESPRTGGNYGYTF

V gene: TRBV7-2
J gene: TRBJ2-1
clone size: .
D gene: TRBD2
CDR3 DNA: TGTGCCAGCAGCTTAGAACCGGGAGGGAATGAGCAGTTCTTC
CDR3 protein: CASSLEPGGNEQFF

V gene: TRBV27
J gene: TRBJ1-4
clone size: .
D gene: TRBD1
CDR3 DNA: TGTGCCAGCAGGGGGACAGTTGATGAAAAACTGTTTTTT
CDR3 protein: CASRGTVDEKLFF

V gene: TRBV2
J gene: TRBJ1-1
clone size: .
D gene: .
CDR3 DNA: TGTGCCAGCAGTTTCACAGGGCGCACTGAAGCTTTCTTT
CDR3 protein: CASSFTGRTEAFF

V gene: TRBV7-2
J gene: TRBJ1-4
clone size: few
D gene: .
CDR3 DNA: TGTGCCAGCAGCGACGGACAGCGTAATGAAAAACTGTTTTTT
CDR3 protein: CASSDGQRNEKLFF

V gene: TRBV25-1
J gene: TRBJ2-7
clone size: few
D gene: TRBD1
CDR3 DNA: TGTGCCAGCACCTCGGGACAGGGTTTCGACGAGCAGTACTTC
CDR3 protein: CASTSGQGFDEQYF

V gene: TRBV5-1
J gene: TRBJ2-3
clone size: .
D gene: .
CDR3 DNA: TGCGCCAGCAGCTTGGTGGCGGGGACCACAGATACGCAGTATTTT
CDR3 protein: CASSLVAGTTDTQYF

V gene: TRBV19
J gene: TRBJ1-5
clone size: few
D gene: .
CDR3 DNA: TGTGCCAGCATTAAGGGGCATAGCAATCAGCCCCAGCATTTT
CDR3 protein: CASIKGHSNQPQHF

V gene: TRBV6-1
J gene: TRBJ1-1
clone size: few
D gene: TRBD1
CDR3 DNA: TGTGCCAGCAGTGCCAGGGGGTCAGGGCGAGCTTTCTTT
CDR3 protein: CASSARGSGRAFF

V gene: TRBV11-2
J gene: TRBJ1-5
clone size: .
D gene: .
CDR3 DNA: TGTGCCAGCAGCGCTGACATGGGTAGCAATCAGCCCCAGCATTTT
CDR3 protein: CASSADMGSNQPQHF

V gene: TRBV14
J gene: TRBJ2-2
clone size: .
D gene: .
CDR3 DNA: TGTGCCAGCAGCCGACCGGACTCCTACACCGGGGAGCTGTTTTTT
CDR3 protein: CASSRPDSYTGELFF

V gene: TRBV5-1
J gene: TRBJ1-2
clone size: .
D gene: .
CDR3 DNA: TGCGCCAGCAGCTTGGATCAGATACAGCGGGGCTACACCTTC
CDR3 protein: CASSLDQIQRGYTF

V gene: TRBV5-6
J gene: TRBJ2-1
clone size: .
D gene: .
CDR3 DNA: TGTGCCAGCAGCTTGACGGGACTTTACAATGAGCAGTTCTTC
CDR3 protein: CASSLTGLYNEQFF

V gene: TRBV7-2
J gene: TRBJ2-3
clone size: .
D gene: .
CDR3 DNA: TGTGCCAGCAGCCCCCGGGGGGATACGCAGTATTTT
CDR3 protein: CASSPRGDTQYF

V gene: TRBV5-4
J gene: TRBJ1-5
clone size: .
D gene: .
CDR3 DNA: TGTGCCAGCAGCTCCGAAGCCAATCAGCCCCAGCATTTT
CDR3 protein: CASSSEANQPQHF

V gene: TRBV6-1
J gene: TRBJ2-2
clone size: few
D gene: .
CDR3 DNA: TGTGCCAGCAGTCCGACAACAAACACCGGGGAGCTGTTTTTT
CDR3 protein: CASSPTTNTGELFF

V gene: TRBV11-1
J gene: TRBJ2-5
clone size: few
D gene: TRBD2
CDR3 DNA: TGTGCCAGCAGCAAGACTAGCCTAATCCAAGAGACCCAGTACTTC
CDR3 protein: CASSKTSLIQETQYF

V gene: TRBV5-1
J gene: TRBJ2-7
clone size: few
D gene: .
CDR3 DNA: TGCGCCAGCAGCTTGGATCCGGGGTTAGGCGCCTACGAGCAGTACTTC
CDR3 protein: CASSLDPGLGAYEQYF

V gene: TRBV5-4
J gene: TRBJ1-2
clone size: few
D gene: .
CDR3 DNA: TGTGCCAGCAGCCAGGATTTGATGGACTATGGCTACACCTTC
CDR3 protein: CASSQDLMDYGYTF

V gene: TRBV11-3
J gene: TRBJ2-7
clone size: .
D gene: TRBD1
CDR3 DNA: TGTGCCAGCAGCTTAGGAGTTGCAGGGGGCTACGAGCAGTACTTC
CDR3 protein: CASSLGVAGGYEQYF